What follows is one TCR beta chain and its context. This clone was detected only once. Its specific antigen is unknown. There are no base qualities to consult, and no much larger clone falls within one base. Libraries were constructed by the immunoSEQ multiplex PCR assay. For the multiplex PCR, a mixture combining 60 forward primers for TCR Vbeta segments and 13 reverse primers for TCR Jbeta segments was used. Amplification of the CDR3 region of rearranged TCR beta genes was performed with a multiplex PCR assay on genomic DNA. On the Illumina HiSeq System, the amplified TCR beta libraries were sequenced as 87-base-pair reads. Per the authors' processing: A later analysis tallied around 87 million unique TCR beta chains across the 650 to 750 repertoires, and around 12 million of those chains were shared by two or more donors. A nearest-neighbor algorithm error-corrected the raw reads and collapsed the reads into unique sequences, merging closely related sequences to remove PCR and sequencing errors. To assign V, D and J gene segments, CDR3 sequences were aligned to IMGT reference sequences. For a sequence to be retained, a match of at least six nucleotides was required to both a V gene segment and a J gene segment. Rearrangements were called productive when the CDR3 lacked stop codons and stayed in frame with V and J; all others were non-productive. Following IMGT convention, CDR3 was defined as the stretch from the second conserved V-encoded cysteine up to the conserved J-encoded phenylalanine. Sequences without an unambiguous match to a single V gene segment were excluded from the earlier analysis of approximately 600 of the donors. An earlier analysis of 587 of the donors classified V segments as functional when productive rearrangements were above 56.7% and as segregating when the standard deviation between donors was above 5%. A statistical classification framework was built for diagnosing cytomegalovirus status from the catalog of TCR beta chain sequences. A later analysis assigned V and J genes by comparing TCR nucleotide sequences with IMGT/GENE-DB human TR gene sequences. In a later analysis, CDR3 sequences and most-parsimonious VDJ recombination scenarios were assigned using the TCRdist pipeline. A later analysis defined each TCR beta chain by its CDR3 amino acid sequence plus V-gene family, and excluded reads lacking a unique V-gene family. A later analysis removed roughly 590 highly shared, low-generation-probability nucleotide sequences to deal with suspected cross-contamination and a sequencing artifact. In a later analysis, a clonal expansion index was calculated for each public chain from normalized within-repertoire ranks of inferred template counts. Generation probabilities in a later analysis came from a VDJ recombination model fitted to out-of-frame rearrangements, and those results were checked against IGoR. In a later analysis, hypergeometric tests were used to score TCR-TCR, TCR-HLA and TCR-CMV co-occurrence, with a repertoire-size bias correction applied to TCR pairs. In a later analysis, false discovery rates were estimated by permuting HLA or CMV assignments 20 times. In a later analysis, co-occurring TCRs were grouped with DBSCAN, and TCRdist sequence similarity was added when clustering was performed within HLA-allele-positive subsets. Repertoires with fewer than 30,000 or more than 120,000 public chains were left out of co-occurrence clustering, as were five repertoires with anomalous nucleotide sharing. The table comes from immuneACCESS by way of TCRdb, which keeps in-frame sequences with V and J called. Part of the clones is missing from these tables; in studies checked, under half for an unresolved V gene and the rest for unknown reasons. V, J and clone size are taken as reported in that table, and D and trimming were inferred from the DNA itself. The sample has under 150,000 clones on record, around four fifths of them singletons. Of the sample, less than 6.5% falls within the top ten clones.

This sample is drawn from a study of cytomegalovirus exposure and HLA in healthy donors (TCRdb year 2017). Background for the entire study: According to an earlier analysis of a few hundred of the donors, some 180 million T cells yielded 120 million or so unique TCR beta sequences and about 300 Gb of sequence data. Around 300 gigabases of sequencing data and 78 million or so unique TCR sequences were included in an early release covering over 600 HLA-typed donors. The genetic ancestry cluster associated with self-reported Caucasian donors included 65% to 90% of the roughly 400 genotyped donors. The study aimed to test whether signatures of past pathogen exposure could be identified by cataloging public T cell receptors. The T cell repertoires of under 750 subjects were profiled by immunosequencing and related to cytomegalovirus serostatus. Along with the roughly 700-subject first cohort, a separate validation cohort of over a hundred different subjects was used. To predict cytomegalovirus infection status, the study brought together high-throughput TCR immunosequencing, statistical association of individual TCRs with disease status, and machine learning. In a later analysis, previously published TCR beta repertoires from 670 or so donors were re-analyzed and high-resolution HLA genotyping was added so that TCR occurrence patterns could be studied. Rather than drawing on any new phenotypic data, the later analysis identified candidate immune exposures from TCR beta sequences and the way those sequences occurred across donors. In an earlier analysis of several hundred of the donors, high-throughput TCR beta sequencing was used to judge whether each TCR beta V gene segment behaved as functional or pseudogenic. Donor age, sex, ethnicity and CMV serostatus were collected together with the repertoire data. In a later genetic analysis, genome-wide SNP genotypes for about 55% of the roughly 700 donors were used, and that subset was treated as a discovery cohort. Every repertoire in the discovery cohort had been generated on one and the same sequencing platform. Both class I and class II loci were covered by HLA typing, at four-digit resolution. Typing coverage varied by locus: roughly 620-640 donors for A, B, C, DRB1 and DQB1; 500 to 550 for DQA1; around 570 for DPA1; roughly 470 for DPB1. About 5 DR-DQ haplotypes were handled as single units for association and clustering, since linkage in the cohort was strong. Among roughly 400 genotyped donors of the cohort, an average of 235,054 unique TCR beta nucleotide sequences were sequenced per donor, 15% to 20% of them non-productive. The full study reports these points: Most TCR sequences were seen in very few donors, while some public TCRs were found in many individuals. In vitro tests confirmed that three of the cytomegalovirus-associated TCR beta chains recognize cytomegalovirus antigens. CMV serostatus was the only immune exposure information available for the cohort. In a later analysis, HLA-associated TCR beta chains were found to be more clonally expanded and to have lower generation probabilities than equally common non-associated chains. Linkage disequilibrium might explain the correlated functional status among segregating V segments, but an unknown experimental factor could not be excluded. A later analysis found that most CMV-associated TCR beta chains appeared HLA-restricted, with HLA associations seemingly driven largely by CMV exposure. In a later analysis, TCR association rates were found to vary across HLA loci, with the most associated TCRs seen for DRB1 alleles and the fewest for HLA-C alleles. A cluster of highly shared sequence variants was judged likely to be a technical artifact of the sequencing pipeline. Assigning TCR associations to individual alleles was difficult when HLA alleles, especially DR and DQ, strongly co-occurred. In both the original and validation cohorts, the classifier was reported to diagnose cytomegalovirus status with high specificity and sensitivity. At a false discovery rate of 0.05, a later analysis linked some 17,000 TCR beta sequences to specific HLA alleles. Some IMGT-functional V segments, including TRBV6-2 and TRBV6-3, could not be distinguished by the 87-base-pair reads and were therefore excluded. A further reported finding was that TCR beta sequences accurately predicted the HLA-A and HLA-B alleles for most subjects in the first cohort. Because counts were too low, approximately 18 rarely observed V segments, including chromosome 9 orphons, were excluded from the earlier analysis of roughly 580 of the donors. Only TCR beta chains were sequenced in this cohort, and the absence of alpha or paired-chain data limited detectable features. Several of the top co-occurrence clusters appeared to be linked to parvovirus B19, influenza, CMV and Epstein-Barr virus, according to a later analysis. An earlier analysis of approximately 500 of the donors showed that most TCR beta V segments appeared in productive rearrangements either about 87% or about 30% of the time, which broadly matched IMGT annotations. Because HLA typing was missing for some donors at each locus, association tests included only the typed subset. V-gene and J-gene trimming of TCR beta chains was associated with a missense DCLRE1C variant in a later genetic analysis, and the association was replicated in an independent cohort. The study listed over 150 TCR beta chains as associated with cytomegalovirus. In a later genetic analysis, fewer N-insertions in productive TCRs were reported among donors in an Asian-associated ancestry cluster than the approximately 670-donor mean. Presence/absence analyses assumed roughly uniform sequencing depth across donors, an assumption that may not hold. The authors suggested that the approach could potentially be extended to other disease states and immunological phenotypes.

The germline V end is reduced by 5 bases and the J end by 5 bases; junction bases left unmatched: 12. As encoded in the germline V gene (reference sequence), CDR1 is LNHNV while CDR2 is YYDKDF. The CDR3 spans 15 residues, from the cysteine through the phenylalanine. Only the CDR3 portion is preserved as DNA: 45 bases, with reading frame beginning at the first base. The cohort comprised 670 or so healthy bone marrow donors. Cohort members were all nominally healthy when sampled, although unrecorded immune exposures were likely present. The donor was CMV seropositive and was included in the group of approximately 310 seropositive cohort members. A peripheral blood sample was collected from each donor, and TCR beta sequencing was performed on peripheral blood mononuclear cells. Genomic DNA extraction from the blood cell samples was performed with the Qiagen DNeasy Blood Extraction Kit.

The clonotype originates from a woman between 35 and 50 years old in good health and CMV-seropositive. Specimen: PBMCs. The chain is encoded by TRBV15 joined to TRBJ2-7, with TRBD2 identical over 7 junction bases. The CDR3 amino acid sequence is: CATSPRGDYGDEQYF. The DNA sequence reads TGTGCCACCAGCCCCCGAGGGGACTATGGCGACGAGCAGTACTTC.